The following is a TCR beta chain sequence with its context. The antigen is not known. Only in-frame clones appear in the TCRdb table, and some are missing; sequencing was by immunoSEQ multiplex PCR. The sample carries 75,000 to 90,000 clones, about 83% recorded once. These data belong to a study of lymphopenia after photon versus proton radiotherapy. V was pared by 7 bases and J by 1 base, with 13 bases between. The CDR3 is made up of 15 amino acids. Germline V lookup: CDR1 LNHDA, CDR2 SQIVND (reference sequence). Study findings and constraints: Better survival with proton therapy was suggested as possible, not demonstrated. A bigger post-nadir fall in TCR diversity correlated inversely with survival time in deceased patients. Proton therapy kept repertoires fairly stable, unlike photons, which gained effector/memory cells. Post-nadir diversity loss with photons came from oligoclonal expansion, particularly CD8+ Temra cells.

The chain couples TRBV19 to TRBJ2-2; the D is unclear. Material: peripheral blood, obtained from a patient treated with proton-based radiotherapy. This TCR was sampled from a man aged 55 to 70 with pancreatic cancer. CDR3 nucleotides: TGTGCCAGTATAGGCAGTGCAGTGAACACCGGGGAGCTGTTTTTT. Encoded protein: CASIGSAVNTGELFF.